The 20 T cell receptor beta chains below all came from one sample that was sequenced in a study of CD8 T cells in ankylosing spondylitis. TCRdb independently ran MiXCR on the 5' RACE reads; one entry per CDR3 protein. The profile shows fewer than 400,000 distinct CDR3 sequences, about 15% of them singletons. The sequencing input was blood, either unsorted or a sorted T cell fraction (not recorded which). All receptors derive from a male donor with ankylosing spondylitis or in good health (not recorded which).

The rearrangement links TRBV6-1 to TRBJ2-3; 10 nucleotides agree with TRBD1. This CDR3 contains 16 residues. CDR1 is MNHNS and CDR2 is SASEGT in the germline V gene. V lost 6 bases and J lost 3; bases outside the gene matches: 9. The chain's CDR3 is CASRDRGQRGTDTQYF. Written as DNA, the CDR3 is TGTGCCAGCAGAGACAGGGGGCAAAGAGGGACAGATACGCAGTATTTT.

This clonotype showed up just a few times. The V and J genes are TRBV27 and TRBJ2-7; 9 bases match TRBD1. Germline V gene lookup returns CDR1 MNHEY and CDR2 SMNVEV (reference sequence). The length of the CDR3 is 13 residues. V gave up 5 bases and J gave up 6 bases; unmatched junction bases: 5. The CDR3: CASSPRQGGEQYF. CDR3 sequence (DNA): TGTGCCAGCAGTCCCCGACAGGGGGGCGAGCAGTACTTC.

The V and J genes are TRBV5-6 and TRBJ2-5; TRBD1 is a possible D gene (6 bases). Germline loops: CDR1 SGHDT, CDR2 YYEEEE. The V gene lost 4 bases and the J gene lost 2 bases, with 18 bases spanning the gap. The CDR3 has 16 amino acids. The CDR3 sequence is CASSRPLQGGQETQYF. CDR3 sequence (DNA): TGTGCCAGCAGCCGTCCTTTACAGGGTGGTCAAGAGACCCAGTACTTC. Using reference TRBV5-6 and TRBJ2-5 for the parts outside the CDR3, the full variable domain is DAGVTQSPTHLIKTRGQQVTLRCSPKSGHDTVSWYQQALGQGPQFIFQYYEEEERQRGNFPDRFSGHQFPNYSSELNVNALLLGDSALYLCASSRPLQGGQETQYFGPGTRLLVL.

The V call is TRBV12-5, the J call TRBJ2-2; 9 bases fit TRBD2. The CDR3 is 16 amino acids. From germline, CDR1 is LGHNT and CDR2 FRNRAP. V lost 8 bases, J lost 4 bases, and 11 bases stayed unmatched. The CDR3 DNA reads TGTGCTAGTTCCCTTAGCGGGGGAAGAAGCACCGGGGAGCTGTTTTTT. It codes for CASSLSGGRSTGELFF.

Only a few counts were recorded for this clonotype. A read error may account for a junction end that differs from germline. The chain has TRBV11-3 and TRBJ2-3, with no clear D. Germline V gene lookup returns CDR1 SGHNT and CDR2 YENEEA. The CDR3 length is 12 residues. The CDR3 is CASSHTSPGLHF. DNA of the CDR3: TGTGCCAGCAGCCACACGTCCCCGGGCCTACATTTT.

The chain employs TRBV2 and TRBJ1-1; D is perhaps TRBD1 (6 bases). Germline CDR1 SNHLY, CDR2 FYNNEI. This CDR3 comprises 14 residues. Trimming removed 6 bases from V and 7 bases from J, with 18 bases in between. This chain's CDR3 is CASRTVQGRGEAFF. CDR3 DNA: TGTGCCAGCAGAACCGTACAGGGACGCGGTGAAGCTTTCTTT.

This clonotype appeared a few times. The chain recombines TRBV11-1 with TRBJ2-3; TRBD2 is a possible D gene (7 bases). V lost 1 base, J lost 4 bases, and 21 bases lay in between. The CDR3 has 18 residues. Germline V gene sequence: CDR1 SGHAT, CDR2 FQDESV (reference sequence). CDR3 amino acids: CASSLVKGGGPAADTQYF. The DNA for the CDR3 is TGTGCCAGCAGCTTAGTAAAGGGAGGGGGACCGGCGGCAGATACGCAGTATTTT.

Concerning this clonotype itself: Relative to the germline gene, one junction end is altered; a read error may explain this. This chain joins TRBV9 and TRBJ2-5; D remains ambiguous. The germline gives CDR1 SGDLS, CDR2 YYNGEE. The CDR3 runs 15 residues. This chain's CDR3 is CASSVGLETKETQNF. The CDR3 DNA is TGTGCCAGCAGCGTAGGGTTAGAGACCAAAGAGACCCAGAACTTC.

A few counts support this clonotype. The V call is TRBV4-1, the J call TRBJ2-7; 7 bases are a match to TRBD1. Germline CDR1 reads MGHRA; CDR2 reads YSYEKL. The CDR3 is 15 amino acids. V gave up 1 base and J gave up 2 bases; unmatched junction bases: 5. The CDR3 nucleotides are TGCGCCAGCAGCCAAGGGCAGGGGGACCCCTACGAGCAGTACTTC. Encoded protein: CASSQGQGDPYEQYF.

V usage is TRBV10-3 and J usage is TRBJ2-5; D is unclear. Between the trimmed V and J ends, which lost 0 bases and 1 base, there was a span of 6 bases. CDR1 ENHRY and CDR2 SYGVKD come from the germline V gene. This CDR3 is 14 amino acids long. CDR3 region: CAISESGFQETQYF. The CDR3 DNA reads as TGTGCCATCAGTGAGTCAGGATTCCAAGAGACCCAGTACTTC.

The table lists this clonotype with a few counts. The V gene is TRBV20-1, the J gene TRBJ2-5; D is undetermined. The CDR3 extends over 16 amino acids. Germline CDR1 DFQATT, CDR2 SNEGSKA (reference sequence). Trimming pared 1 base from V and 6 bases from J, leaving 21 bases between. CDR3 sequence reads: CSARALGQPQQKTQYF. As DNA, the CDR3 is TGCAGTGCTAGAGCGCTGGGCCAACCCCAGCAAAAGACCCAGTACTTC.

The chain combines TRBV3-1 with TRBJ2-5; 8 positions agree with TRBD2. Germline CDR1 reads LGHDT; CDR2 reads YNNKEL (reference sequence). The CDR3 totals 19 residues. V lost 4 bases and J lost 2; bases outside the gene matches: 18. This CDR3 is CASSRFRGGSGLIQETQYF. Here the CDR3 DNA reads TGTGCCAGCAGCCGCTTTCGGGGGGGTTCGGGACTCATACAAGAGACCCAGTACTTC.

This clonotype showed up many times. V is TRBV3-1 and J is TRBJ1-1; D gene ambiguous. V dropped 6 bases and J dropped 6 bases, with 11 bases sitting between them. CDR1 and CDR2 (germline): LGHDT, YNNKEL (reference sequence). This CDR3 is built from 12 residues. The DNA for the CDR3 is TGTGCCAGCAGGGACGGGAATGCTGAAGCTTTCTTT. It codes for CASRDGNAEAFF. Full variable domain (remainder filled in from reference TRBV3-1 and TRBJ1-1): DTAVSQTPKYLVTQMGNDKSIKCEQNLGHDTMYWYKQDSKKFLKIMFSYNNKELIINETVPNRFSPKSPDKAHLNLHINSLELGDSAVYFCASRDGNAEAFFGQGTRLTVV.

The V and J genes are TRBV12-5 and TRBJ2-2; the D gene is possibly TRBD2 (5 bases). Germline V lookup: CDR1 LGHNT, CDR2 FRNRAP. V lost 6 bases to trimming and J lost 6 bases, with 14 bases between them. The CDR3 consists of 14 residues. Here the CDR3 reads CASGFSGSSGELFF. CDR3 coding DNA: TGTGCTAGTGGGTTTAGTGGGAGTTCCGGGGAGCTGTTTTTT.

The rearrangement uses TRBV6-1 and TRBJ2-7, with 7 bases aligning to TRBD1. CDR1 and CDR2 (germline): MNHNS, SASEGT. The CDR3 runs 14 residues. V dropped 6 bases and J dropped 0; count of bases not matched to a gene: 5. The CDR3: CASRTGASSYEQYF. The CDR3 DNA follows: TGTGCCAGCAGAACAGGGGCTAGCTCCTACGAGCAGTACTTC.

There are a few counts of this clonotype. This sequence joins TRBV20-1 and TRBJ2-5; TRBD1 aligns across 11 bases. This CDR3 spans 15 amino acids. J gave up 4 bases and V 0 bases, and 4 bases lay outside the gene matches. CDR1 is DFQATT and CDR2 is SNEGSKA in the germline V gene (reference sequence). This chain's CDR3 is CSARDGQGARETQYF. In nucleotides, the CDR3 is TGCAGTGCTAGAGACGGACAGGGGGCCAGAGAGACCCAGTACTTC.

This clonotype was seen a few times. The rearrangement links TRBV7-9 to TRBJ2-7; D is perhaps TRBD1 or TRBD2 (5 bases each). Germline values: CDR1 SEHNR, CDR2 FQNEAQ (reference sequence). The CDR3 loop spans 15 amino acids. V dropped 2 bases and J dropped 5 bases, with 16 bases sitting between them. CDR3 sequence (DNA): TGTGCCAGCAGCTTATCAGGGCTGACTATCCACGAGCAGTACTTC. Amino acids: CASSLSGLTIHEQYF.

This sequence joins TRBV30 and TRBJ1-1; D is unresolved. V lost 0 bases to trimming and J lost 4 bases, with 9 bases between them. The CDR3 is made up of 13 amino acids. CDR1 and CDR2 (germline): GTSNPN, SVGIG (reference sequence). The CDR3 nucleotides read TGTGCCTGGAGTGTAGGTGTGGGCACTGAAGCTTTCTTT. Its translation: CAWSVGVGTEAFF.

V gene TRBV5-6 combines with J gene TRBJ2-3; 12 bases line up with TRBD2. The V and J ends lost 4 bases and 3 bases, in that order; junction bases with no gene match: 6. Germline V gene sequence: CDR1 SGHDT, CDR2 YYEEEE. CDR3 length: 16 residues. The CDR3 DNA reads TGTGCCAGCAGCGGACTGACTAGCGGGAGAACAGATACGCAGTATTTT. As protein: CASSGLTSGRTDTQYF.

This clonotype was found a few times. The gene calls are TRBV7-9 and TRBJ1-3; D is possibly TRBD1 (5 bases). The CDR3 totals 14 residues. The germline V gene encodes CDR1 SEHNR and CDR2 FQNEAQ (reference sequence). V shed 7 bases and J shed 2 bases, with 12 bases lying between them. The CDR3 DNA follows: TGTGCCAGCAACACCGGGACCACTGGAAACACCATATATTTT. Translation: CASNTGTTGNTIYF.